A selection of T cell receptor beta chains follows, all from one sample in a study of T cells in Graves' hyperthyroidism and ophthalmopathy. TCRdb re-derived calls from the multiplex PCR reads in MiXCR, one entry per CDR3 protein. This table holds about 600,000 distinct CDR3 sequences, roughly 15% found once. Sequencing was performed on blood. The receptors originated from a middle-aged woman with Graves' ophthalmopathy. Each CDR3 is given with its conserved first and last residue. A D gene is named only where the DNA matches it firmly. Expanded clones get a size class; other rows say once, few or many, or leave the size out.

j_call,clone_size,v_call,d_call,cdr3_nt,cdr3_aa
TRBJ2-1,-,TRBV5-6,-,TGTGCCAGCAGCTTGGCCGGGGGTAGGGTGAATGAGCAGTTCTTC,CASSLAGGRVNEQFF
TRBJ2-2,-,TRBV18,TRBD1,TGTGCCAGCTCACTCCGACAGGGGAGCACCGGGGAGCTGTTTTTT,CASSLRQGSTGELFF
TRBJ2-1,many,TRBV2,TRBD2,TGTGCCAGCAGTGAACGTACTAGCGGGAGTCAAGGTAATGAGCAGTTCTTC,CASSERTSGSQGNEQFF
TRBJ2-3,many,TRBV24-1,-,TGTGCCACCAGTGATTTGCAAGAAGACACAGATACGCAGTATTTT,CATSDLQEDTDTQYF
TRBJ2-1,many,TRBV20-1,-,TGCAGTGCTAGGTCCGGGACTGGACTGCACAATGAGCAGTTCTTC,CSARSGTGLHNEQFF
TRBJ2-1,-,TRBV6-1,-,TGTGCCAGTAAGCGGGACAGGCCCAATAATGAGCAGTTCTTC,CASKRDRPNNEQFF
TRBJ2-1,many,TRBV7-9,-,TGTGCCAGCAGCTTAGCAGGGGAATATGAGCAGTTCTTC,CASSLAGEYEQFF
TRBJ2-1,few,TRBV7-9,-,TGTGCCAGCAGCTTAGCGCGGCTTAACAATGAGCAGTTCTTC,CASSLARLNNEQFF
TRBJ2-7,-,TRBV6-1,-,TGTGCCAGCAGCCGCAGGGGGGACGAGCAGTACTTC,CASSRRGDEQYF
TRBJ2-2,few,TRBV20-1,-,TGCAGTGCTAGACATCAAAACACCGGGGAGCTGTTTTTT,CSARHQNTGELFF
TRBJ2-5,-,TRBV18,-,TGTGCCAGCTCGTCATGGGTACAAGAGACCCAGTACTTC,CASSSWVQETQYF
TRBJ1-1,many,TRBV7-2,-,TGTGCCAGCAGCCCTACCCTGGACGGTAACACTGAAGCTTTCTTT,CASSPTLDGNTEAFF
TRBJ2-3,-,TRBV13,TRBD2,TGTGCCAGCAGATCGAGTAGCGGGAGCAGAACAGATACGCAGTATTTT,CASRSSSGSRTDTQYF
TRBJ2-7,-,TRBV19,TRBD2,TGTGCCAGTAGTAATCTAGCGGGAGGGCCGGAGGAGCAGTACTTC,CASSNLAGGPEEQYF
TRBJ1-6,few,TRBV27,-,TGTGCCAGCAGTCGCCCAGGGCGCTCACCCCTCCACTTT,CASSRPGRSPLHF
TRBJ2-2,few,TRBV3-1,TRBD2,TGTGCCAGCAGCCAAGAGTACCCCCTCGAGCGGGATAACACCGGGGAGCTGTTTTTT,CASSQEYPLERDNTGELFF
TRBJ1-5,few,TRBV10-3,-,TGTGCCATCAGTGAAGGGGGTTTTCAGCCCCAGCATTTT,CAISEGGFQPQHF
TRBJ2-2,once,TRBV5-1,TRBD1,TGCGCCAGCAGCGGCTCAGGGGGAGTCGGGGAGCTGTTTTTT,CASSGSGGVGELFF
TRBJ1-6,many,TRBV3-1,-,TGTGCCAGCAGCCAAGCCGCCGGGGCACCCCTCCACTTT,CASSQAAGAPLHF
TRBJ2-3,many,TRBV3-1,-,TGTGCCAGCAGCCAAGGAGTTTTTACGCAGTATTTT,CASSQGVFTQYF
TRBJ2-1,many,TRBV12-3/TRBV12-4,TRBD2,TGTGCCAGCAGTTTGCGGGGGAGGGTTCCTTACAATGAGCAGTTCTTC,CASSLRGRVPYNEQFF
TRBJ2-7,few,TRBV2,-,TGTGCCAGCAGTGTACAGGGTGTCTGCTACGAGCAGTACTTC,CASSVQGVCYEQYF
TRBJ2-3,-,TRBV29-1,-,TGCAGCGTTGCCAGGCGGACAGCTAGCACAGATACGCAGTATTTT,CSVARRTASTDTQYF
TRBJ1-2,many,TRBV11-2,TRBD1,TGTGCCAGCAGCCCCCGGGGGGTGGGGACAGGGGAACGCTACACCTTC,CASSPRGVGTGERYTF
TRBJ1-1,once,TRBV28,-,TGTGCCAGCAGCCGACCCTATCGCGGGGACACTGAAGCTTTCTTT,CASSRPYRGDTEAFF
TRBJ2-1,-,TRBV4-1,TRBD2,TGCGCCAGCAGCCCCGACGGGACTAGCGGGATCTATGAGCAGTTCTTC,CASSPDGTSGIYEQFF
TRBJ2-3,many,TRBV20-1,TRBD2,TGCAGTGCTGCTCCGCCGGGACTAGCGGCAGATACGCAGTATTTT,CSAAPPGLAADTQYF
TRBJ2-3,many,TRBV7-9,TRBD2,TGTGCCAGCAGCAGTAGCGGGGGTGGAGATACGCAGTATTTT,CASSSSGGGDTQYF
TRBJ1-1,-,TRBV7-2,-,TGTGCCAGCAGCCCCGAGGGGTATAGAATGAACACTGAAGCTTTCTTT,CASSPEGYRMNTEAFF
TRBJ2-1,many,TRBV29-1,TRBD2,TGCAGCGTCGGCCGCGGGAGCTCCTACAATGAGCAGTTCTTC,CSVGRGSSYNEQFF
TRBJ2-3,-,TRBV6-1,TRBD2,TGTGCCGGGGGGGTACAGGCAGATACGCAGTATTTT,CAGGVQADTQYF
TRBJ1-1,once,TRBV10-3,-,TGTGTCAACTCCGACAGCCCCCTTAAGATGAACACTGAAGCTTTCTTT,CVNSDSPLKMNTEAFF
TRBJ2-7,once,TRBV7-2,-,TGTGCCAGCAGCTTTCGGGATGGGGCCTACGAGCAGTACTTC,CASSFRDGAYEQYF
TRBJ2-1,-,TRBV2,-,TGTGCCGGGGGAGGGACAGGACTAGGGGAGTTCTTC,CAGGGTGLGEFF
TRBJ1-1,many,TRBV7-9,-,TGTGCCAGCAGCACCCAGATGACGGCGAACACTGAAGCTTTCTTT,CASSTQMTANTEAFF
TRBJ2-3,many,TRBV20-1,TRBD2,TGCAGTGCTACGGGCCTAGCGGGAACCACAGATACGCAGTATTTT,CSATGLAGTTDTQYF
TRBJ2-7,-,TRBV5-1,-,TGCGCCAGCAGCTTGGGTGTGGGGGCGAGCTCCTACGAGCAGTACTTC,CASSLGVGASSYEQYF
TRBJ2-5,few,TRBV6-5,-,TGTGCCAGCACCGCCGGCCGGGCTCAGTACTTC,CASTAGRAQYF
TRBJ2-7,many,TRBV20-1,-,TGCAGTGCTAGAGATACCGGATCCTACGAGCAGTACTTC,CSARDTGSYEQYF
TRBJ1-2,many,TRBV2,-,TGTGCCAGCAGTGGAGTCGGACCGGACTATGGCTACACCTTC,CASSGVGPDYGYTF
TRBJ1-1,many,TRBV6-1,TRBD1,TGTGCCAGCAGTGAAGGGGGTAGGGGGCGGATGAACACTGAAGCTTTCTTT,CASSEGGRGRMNTEAFF
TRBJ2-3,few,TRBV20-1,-,TGCAGTGCTCCCTCCCGGCAGGCCCGCACAGATACGCAGTATTTT,CSAPSRQARTDTQYF
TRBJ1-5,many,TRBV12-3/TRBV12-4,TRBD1,TGTGCCAGCAGATCCGGACAGGGGGAGAATCAGCCCCAGCATTTT,CASRSGQGENQPQHF